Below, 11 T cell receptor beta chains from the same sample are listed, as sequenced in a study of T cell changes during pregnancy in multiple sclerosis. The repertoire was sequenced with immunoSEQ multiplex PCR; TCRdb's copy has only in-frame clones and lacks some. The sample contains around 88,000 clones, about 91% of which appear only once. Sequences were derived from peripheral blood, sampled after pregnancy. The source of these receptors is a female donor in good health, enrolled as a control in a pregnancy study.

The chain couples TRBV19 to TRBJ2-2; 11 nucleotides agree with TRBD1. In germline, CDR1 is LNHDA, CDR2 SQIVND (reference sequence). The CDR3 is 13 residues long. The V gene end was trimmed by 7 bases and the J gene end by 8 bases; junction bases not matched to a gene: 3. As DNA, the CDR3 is TGTGCCAGTACGGACAGGGGGCCGGGGGAGCTGTTTTTT. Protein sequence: CASTDRGPGELFF.

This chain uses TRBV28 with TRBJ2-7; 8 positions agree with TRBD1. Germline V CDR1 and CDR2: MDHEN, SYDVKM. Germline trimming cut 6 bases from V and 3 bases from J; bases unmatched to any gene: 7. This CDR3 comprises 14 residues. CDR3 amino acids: CASSLQGGSYEQYF. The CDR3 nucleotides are TGTGCCAGCAGCCTACAGGGGGGAAGCTACGAGCAGTACTTC.

The CDR3 DNA is TGTGCCAGCAGATCACGACTAGCGGGAGGGCTTCATGAGCAGTTCTTC. It yields the protein CASRSRLAGGLHEQFF. The gene calls are TRBV11-2 and TRBJ2-1; 14 bases match TRBD2. The CDR3 runs to 16 residues. With 6 bases clipped from V and 8 bases from J, the junction kept 9 bases outside the gene matches. CDR1 and CDR2 (germline): SGHAT, FQNNGV.

CDR3 amino acids: CASSVPGQSNYGYTF. For the CDR3, the DNA is TGTGCCAGCAGCGTCCCGGGACAAAGCAACTATGGCTACACCTTC. V is TRBV11-2 and J is TRBJ1-2; possibly TRBD1 for D (6 bases). The CDR3 covers 15 residues. Trimming shortened V by 5 bases and J by 2 bases, and 15 bases separated the two germline ends. Germline lookup yields CDR1 SGHAT and CDR2 FQNNGV. The whole variable domain, remainder taken from reference TRBV11-2 and TRBJ1-2, is EAGVAQSPRYKIIEKRQSVAFWCNPISGHATLYWYQQILGQGPKLLIQFQNNGVVDDSQLPKDRFSAERLKGVDSTLKIQPAKLEDSAVYLCASSVPGQSNYGYTFGSGTRLTVV.

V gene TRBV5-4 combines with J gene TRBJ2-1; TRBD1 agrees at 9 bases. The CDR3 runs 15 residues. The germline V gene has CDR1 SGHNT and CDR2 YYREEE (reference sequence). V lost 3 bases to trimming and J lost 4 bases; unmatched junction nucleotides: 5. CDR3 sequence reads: CASSSGQGLYNEQFF. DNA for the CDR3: TGTGCCAGCAGCTCGGGACAGGGACTTTACAATGAGCAGTTCTTC.

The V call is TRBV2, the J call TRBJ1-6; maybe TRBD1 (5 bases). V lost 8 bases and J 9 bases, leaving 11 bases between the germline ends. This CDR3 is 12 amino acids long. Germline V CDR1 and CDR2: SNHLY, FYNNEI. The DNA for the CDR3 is TGTGCCAGCGGGGGAGGGTTTTCACCCCTCCACTTT. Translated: CASGGGFSPLHF.

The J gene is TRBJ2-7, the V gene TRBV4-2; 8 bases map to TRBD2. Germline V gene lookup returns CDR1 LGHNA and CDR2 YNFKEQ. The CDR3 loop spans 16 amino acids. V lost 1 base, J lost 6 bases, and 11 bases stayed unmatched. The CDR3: CASSQGRTRSGSEQYF. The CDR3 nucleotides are TGTGCCAGCAGCCAAGGCCGGACTAGGAGCGGGAGCGAGCAGTACTTC.

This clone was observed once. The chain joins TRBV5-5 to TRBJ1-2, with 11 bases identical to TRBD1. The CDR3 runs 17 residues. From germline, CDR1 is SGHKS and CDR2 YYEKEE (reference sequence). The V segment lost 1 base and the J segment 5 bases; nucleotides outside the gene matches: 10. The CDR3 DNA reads TGTGCCAGCAGCTTGATGGACAGGGGGCAAGGGGTATATGGCTACACCTTC. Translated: CASSLMDRGQGVYGYTF.

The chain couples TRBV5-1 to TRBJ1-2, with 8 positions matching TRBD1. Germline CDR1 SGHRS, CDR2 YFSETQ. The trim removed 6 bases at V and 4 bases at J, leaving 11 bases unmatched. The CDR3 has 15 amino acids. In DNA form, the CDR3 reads TGCGCCAGCATCGGTGGACAGGGTTCATTCTATGGCTACACCTTC. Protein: CASIGGQGSFYGYTF.

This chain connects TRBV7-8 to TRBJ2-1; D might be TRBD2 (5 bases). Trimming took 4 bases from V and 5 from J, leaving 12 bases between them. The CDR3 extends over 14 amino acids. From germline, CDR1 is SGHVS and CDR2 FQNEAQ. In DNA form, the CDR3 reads TGTGCCAGCAGCTCGCAGAGGGCCAACAATGAGCAGTTCTTC. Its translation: CASSSQRANNEQFF.

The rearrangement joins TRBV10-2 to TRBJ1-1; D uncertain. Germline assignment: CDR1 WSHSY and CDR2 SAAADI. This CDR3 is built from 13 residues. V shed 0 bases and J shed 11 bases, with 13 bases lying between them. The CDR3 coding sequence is TGCGCCAGCAGTGAGTCTGAGGTTTTGGGTGCTTTCTTT. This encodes CASSESEVLGAFF.